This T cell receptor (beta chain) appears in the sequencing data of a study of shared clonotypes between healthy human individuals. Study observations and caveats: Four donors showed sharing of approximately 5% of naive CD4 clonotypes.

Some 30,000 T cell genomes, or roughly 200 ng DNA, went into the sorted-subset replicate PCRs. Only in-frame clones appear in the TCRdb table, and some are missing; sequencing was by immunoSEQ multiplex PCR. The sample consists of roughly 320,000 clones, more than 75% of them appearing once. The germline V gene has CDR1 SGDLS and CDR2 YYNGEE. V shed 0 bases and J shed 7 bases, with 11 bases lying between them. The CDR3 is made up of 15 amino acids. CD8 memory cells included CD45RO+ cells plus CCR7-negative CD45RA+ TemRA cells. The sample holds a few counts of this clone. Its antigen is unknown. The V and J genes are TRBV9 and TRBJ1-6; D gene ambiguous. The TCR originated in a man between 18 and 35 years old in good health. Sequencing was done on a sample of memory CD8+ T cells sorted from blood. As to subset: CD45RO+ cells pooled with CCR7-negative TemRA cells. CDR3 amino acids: CASSVEGVGNSPLHF. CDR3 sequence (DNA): TGTGCCAGCAGCGTAGAGGGAGTTGGAAATTCACCCCTCCACTTT.